The 20 T cell receptor beta chains below all came from one sample that was sequenced in a study of blood T cell repertoires in COVID-19. TCRdb's copy holds only in-frame clones and misses some; the assay was immunoSEQ multiplex PCR. The repertoire has 300,000 to 400,000 clones, 88% of them found once; the top ten carry 7% to 8%. The sample taken for sequencing was peripheral blood. Receptors were obtained from a woman between 65 and 79 years old with COVID-19, enrolled during active disease.

This chain links TRBV30 with TRBJ2-3; TRBD2 matches at 8 bases. The CDR3 is 14 residues long. With V trimmed by 2 bases and J by 4 bases, 5 bases remained unmatched. Germline V gene lookup returns CDR1 GTSNPN and CDR2 SVGIG (reference sequence). CDR3 bases: TGTGCCTGGAGTCGGGGGGGAGCGGCAGATACGCAGTATTTT. Residues: CAWSRGGAADTQYF.

The chain links TRBV24-1 to TRBJ2-2; maybe TRBD1 (7 bases). V lost 6 bases, J lost 4 bases, and 14 bases lay in between. This CDR3 spans 15 amino acids. Per germline, CDR1 KGHDR and CDR2 SFDVKD. CDR3 in DNA: TGTGCCACCAGTACTCAGGGGGGCCTCACCGGGGAGCTGTTTTTT. Translating gives CATSTQGGLTGELFF.

This chain connects TRBV3-1 (or the pseudogene TRBV3-2) to TRBJ2-5; TRBD2 matches 8 bases. The CDR3 totals 17 residues. The ends lost 0 bases at V and 4 bases at J; junction bases unmatched: 10. Germline V lookup: CDR1 LGHDT, CDR2 YNNKEL (reference sequence). The CDR3 loop is CASSQELAVRDGETQYF. Written as DNA, the CDR3 is TGTGCCAGCAGCCAAGAACTAGCGGTACGTGACGGAGAGACCCAGTACTTC.

The J gene is TRBJ2-1, the V gene TRBV27; 11 bases map to TRBD1. The V gene end was trimmed by 5 bases and the J gene end by 8 bases; junction bases not matched to a gene: 8. Germline CDR1 reads MNHEY; CDR2 reads SMNVEV (reference sequence). The CDR3 loop spans 15 amino acids. The CDR3 DNA reads TGTGCCAGCAGTGCCGGACAGGGGGCTCCACATGAGCAGTTCTTC. Translation: CASSAGQGAPHEQFF.

The count of this clone is one. This chain connects TRBV5-1 to TRBJ2-3; 11 bases fit TRBD2. J lost 3 bases, V lost 4 bases, and 16 bases had no gene match. The CDR3 loop spans 19 amino acids. Germline CDR1 and CDR2: SGHRS and YFSETQ. The CDR3 bases are TGCGCCAGCAGCCCCGGTACTACTAGCGGGGGCCCCGGGACAGATACGCAGTATTTT. Its translation is CASSPGTTSGGPGTDTQYF.

The chain links TRBV4-3 to TRBJ1-4; weak D call: TRBD1 (5 bases). This CDR3 contains 14 residues. Germline CDR1 and CDR2: LGHNA and YSLEER. Trimming took 5 bases from V and 8 from J, leaving 15 bases between them. Here the CDR3 DNA reads TGCGCCAGCAGCTTTGGACCGGGGGAAGAAAAACTGTTTTTT. Protein sequence: CASSFGPGEEKLFF.

The chain joins TRBV12-5 to TRBJ1-5, with 7 nucleotides matching TRBD1. V gave up 0 bases and J gave up 4 bases; unmatched junction bases: 0. This CDR3 is 14 amino acids long. Per the germline V gene, CDR1 is LGHNT and CDR2 is FRNRAP. The CDR3 DNA is TGTGCTAGTGGTTTGGTACAGGGGAATCAGCCCCAGCATTTT. It codes for CASGLVQGNQPQHF. Full variable domain (outside the CDR3, taken from reference TRBV12-5 and TRBJ1-5): DARVTQTPRHKVTEMGQEVTMRCQPILGHNTVFWYRQTMMQGLELLAYFRNRAPLDDSGMPKDRFSAEMPDATLATLKIQPSEPRDSAVYFCASGLVQGNQPQHFGDGTRLSIL.

The chain is built from TRBV29-1 and TRBJ2-5, with 9 bases that match TRBD2. Germline values: CDR1 SQVTM, CDR2 ANQGSEA. Trimming at V came to 7 bases and at J to 1 base, leaving 10 bases not matched to a gene. This CDR3 has 15 residues. Written as DNA, the CDR3 is TGCAGCGCCGCGACTAGCGGCAATTTCCAAGAGACCCAGTACTTC. Its translation is CSAATSGNFQETQYF.

V and J are TRBV7-9 and TRBJ1-2; 9 bases map to TRBD1. The V gene's germline CDR1 is SEHNR and CDR2 FQNEAQ (reference sequence). V shed 3 bases, J shed 3 bases, and the junction held 11 bases outside the gene matches. CDR3 size: 17 residues. The CDR3 loop reads CASSFTIVQGADYGYTF. The CDR3 DNA reads TGTGCCAGCAGCTTTACTATAGTACAGGGGGCTGACTATGGCTACACCTTC.

The genes are TRBV5-1 and TRBJ1-1, with D uncertain. CDR3 length equals 14 residues. Germline V gene sequence: CDR1 SGHRS, CDR2 YFSETQ. V shed 0 bases and J shed 0 bases, with 6 bases lying between them. CDR3 bases: TGCGCCAGCAGCTTGGGTTCAGTGAACACTGAAGCTTTCTTT. Amino acids: CASSLGSVNTEAFF.

The rearrangement uses TRBV10-1 and TRBJ2-1; no definite D call. The CDR3 covers 16 residues. V gave up 5 bases and J gave up 0 bases, with 14 bases separating them. CDR1 WNHNN and CDR2 SYGVQD come from the germline V gene (reference sequence). CDR3 amino acids: CASSLSLPGSYNEQFF. The CDR3 bases are TGCGCCAGCAGTCTATCATTACCGGGCTCCTACAATGAGCAGTTCTTC.

The chain recombines TRBV5-4 with TRBJ1-6; D perhaps matches TRBD1 (6 bases). The CDR3 sequence is 14 residues long. V lost 2 bases, J lost 7 bases, and 10 bases lay in between. Germline V gives CDR1 SGHNT, CDR2 YYREEE (reference sequence). Here the CDR3 reads CASSFRQDNSPLHF. CDR3 sequence (DNA): TGTGCCAGCAGCTTCAGACAGGACAATTCACCCCTCCACTTT. The entire variable domain, with the rest obtained from reference TRBV5-4 and TRBJ1-6, is as follows: ETGVTQSPTHLIKTRGQQVTLRCSSQSGHNTVSWYQQALGQGPQFIFQYYREEENGRGNFPPRFSGLQFPNYSSELNVNALELDDSALYLCASSFRQDNSPLHFGNGTRLTVT.

V gene TRBV3-1 (or the pseudogene TRBV3-2) combines with J gene TRBJ1-3; D possibly corresponds to TRBD1 (5 bases). The CDR3 totals 19 residues. Germline loops: CDR1 LGHDT, CDR2 YNNKEL (reference sequence). The germline V and J ends were trimmed by 2 bases and 4 bases, with 24 bases remaining between them. CDR3: CASSQRGGPLKVLGNTIYF. CDR3 nucleotide sequence: TGTGCCAGCAGCCAAAGGGGTGGGCCGCTAAAGGTCTTAGGAAACACCATATATTTT.

This clone was recorded at least ten times. V usage is TRBV11-2 and J usage is TRBJ1-6; D possibly corresponds to TRBD1 (6 bases). The CDR3 is made up of 16 amino acids. Germline assignment: CDR1 SGHAT and CDR2 FQNNGV. Trimming removed 2 bases at V and 6 bases at J, with 14 bases between. In DNA, the CDR3 is TGTGCCAGCAGCTTACACTGGCAGGGGAGTAATTCACCCCTCCACTTT. Translated: CASSLHWQGSNSPLHF.

This chain joins TRBV28 and TRBJ2-7, with 7 bases identical to TRBD1. The junction had 9 bases not matched to a gene; V was cut back by 3 bases and J by 7 bases. The germline gives CDR1 MDHEN, CDR2 SYDVKM. This CDR3 spans 14 amino acids. CDR3 in amino acids: CASSFEGGAGEQYF. Written as DNA, the CDR3 is TGTGCCAGCAGTTTTGAAGGGGGCGCAGGGGAGCAGTACTTC.

The rearrangement joins TRBV30 to TRBJ1-6, with unresolved D. This CDR3 comprises 15 residues. V gave up 1 base and J gave up 13 bases, with 20 bases separating them. CDR1 is GTSNPN and CDR2 is SVGIG in the germline V gene (reference sequence). CDR3 protein: CAWSAAMSLGMPLHF. CDR3 bases: TGTGCCTGGAGTGCCGCCATGTCCCTAGGCATGCCCCTCCACTTT.

V gene TRBV10-1 combines with J gene TRBJ2-7, with 12 bases that match TRBD2. Per the germline V gene, CDR1 is WNHNN and CDR2 is SYGVQD (reference sequence). The CDR3 contains 16 residues. The V segment lost 3 bases and the J segment 2 bases; nucleotides outside the gene matches: 5. CDR3 bases: TGCGCCAGCAGTGATGGTCTAGCGGGGGGGCCCTACGAGCAGTACTTC. Residues: CASSDGLAGGPYEQYF.

The rearrangement uses TRBV5-6 and TRBJ1-4, with 9 bases that match TRBD1. The ends lost 3 bases at V and 8 bases at J; junction bases unmatched: 11. The germline V gene encodes CDR1 SGHDT and CDR2 YYEEEE. This CDR3 region has 16 residues. The CDR3 region has the DNA TGTGCCAGCAGCTCAACCGGGACAGGGTTGGAGGAAAAACTGTTTTTT. Translated: CASSSTGTGLEEKLFF. The entire variable domain, with the rest obtained from reference TRBV5-6 and TRBJ1-4, is as follows: DAGVTQSPTHLIKTRGQQVTLRCSPKSGHDTVSWYQQALGQGPQFIFQYYEEEERQRGNFPDRFSGHQFPNYSSELNVNALLLGDSALYLCASSSTGTGLEEKLFFGSGTQLSVL.

This clone was detected once. The rearrangement uses TRBV30 and TRBJ2-7; possibly TRBD2 for D (6 bases). There are 12 residues in the CDR3. Germline V CDR1 and CDR2: GTSNPN, SVGIG (reference sequence). V was clipped by 0 bases and J by 6 bases, with 9 bases between them. CDR3 DNA: TGTGCCTGGAGTGTAGGAGGGAGCGAGCAGTACTTC. It encodes CAWSVGGSEQYF.

The rearrangement links TRBV9 to TRBJ1-1, with a tentative D call TRBD1 (5 bases). The CDR3 length is 14 residues. Germline CDR1 SGDLS, CDR2 YYNGEE. Trimming removed 3 bases at V and 4 bases at J, with 13 bases between. The CDR3 nucleotides read TGTGCCAGCAGCGCACTTGGGGGGAGCACTGAAGCTTTCTTT. This translates into CASSALGGSTEAFF. The variable domain in full, with the rest retrieved from reference TRBV9 and TRBJ1-1, is DSGVTQTPKHLITATGQRVTLRCSPRSGDLSVYWYQQSLDQGLQFLIQYYNGEERAKGNILERFSAQQFPDLHSELNLSSLELGDSALYFCASSALGGSTEAFFGQGTRLTVV.